This T cell receptor (beta chain) comes out of a study of response to subunit inactivated influenza vaccine. Notes on the study in general: Authors proposed each seasonal influenza vaccination draws in few new T cells.

TCRdb itself ran the RT-PCR reads through MiXCR, one entry per CDR3 protein. This table has hundreds of thousands of distinct CDR3 sequences, around a fifth appearing once. In regard to this clonotype: Its antigen is unknown.

Per the germline V gene, CDR1 is KGHDR and CDR2 is SFDVKD. J gave up 1 base and V 7 bases, and 11 bases lay outside the gene matches. The CDR3 runs 16 residues. Sequencing was performed on PBMCs from blood, taken less than 22 months after vaccination. This sequence originates from a man between 50 and 75 years old who received an inactivated influenza vaccine. This rearrangement joins TRBV24-1 to TRBJ2-5, with 7 bases identical to TRBD1. The CDR3 DNA is TGTGCCACCAGCCAAAGACAGGGTTCCCTCCAAGAGACCCAGTACTTC. Translation: CATSQRQGSLQETQYF.